This T cell receptor beta chain was recovered during a study of T cells after yellow fever vaccination. About the study: Some fractions had low cell numbers, and these were prepared with SMART-Seq v4 Ultra Low Input. Whole-study results and caveats: Most primary-vaccination clones recurred post-booster (roughly 96% CD4, roughly 91% CD8). Researchers report a weaker secondary response that nonetheless peaked faster, day 5 versus 15.

Template switching with 5'RACE generated the TCR cDNA and added a universal primer site and UMIs. TCRdb re-analysed the 5' RACE reads in MiXCR, keeping a single row per CDR3 protein. Of 320,000 or so distinct CDR3 sequences in the sample, less than 9.5% were seen once. This clonotype came up a few times. Antigen unknown. The ends were cut back, 5 bases at V and 2 bases at J, with 15 bases in the middle. The germline CDR1 and CDR2 sequences are LGHDT and YNNKEL (reference sequence). This CDR3 is built from 15 residues. The V call is TRBV3-1, the J call TRBJ2-5; D remains unclear. This sequence was found in a man between 18 and 35 years old who received the YFV17D yellow fever vaccine. Sequencing was performed on PBMCs, taken roughly 46 days after the first yellow fever vaccination. The CDR3 reads CASSYSPARQETQYF. As DNA, the CDR3 is TGTGCCAGCAGCTATAGCCCTGCTCGGCAAGAGACCCAGTACTTC.